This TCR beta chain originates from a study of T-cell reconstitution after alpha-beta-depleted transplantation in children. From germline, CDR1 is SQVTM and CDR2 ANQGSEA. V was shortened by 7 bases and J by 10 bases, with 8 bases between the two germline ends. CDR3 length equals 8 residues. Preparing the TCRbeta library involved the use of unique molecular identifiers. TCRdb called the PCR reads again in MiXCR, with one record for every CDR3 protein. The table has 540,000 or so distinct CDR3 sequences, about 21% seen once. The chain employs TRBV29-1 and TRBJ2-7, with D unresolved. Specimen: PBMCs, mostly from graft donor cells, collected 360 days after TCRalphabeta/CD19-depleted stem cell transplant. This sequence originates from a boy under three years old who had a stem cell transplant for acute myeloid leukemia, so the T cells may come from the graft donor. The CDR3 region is CSANFQYV. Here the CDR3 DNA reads TGCAGCGCGAATTTTCAGTACGTC.